This T cell receptor (beta chain) was recovered during a study of shared clonotypes between healthy human individuals. Study-level findings and limits: Clonotype sharing among donors likely depends on sequencing depth. The donor pool, a small one, limited the genetic and exposure-history diversity represented.

Repertoires were generated with immunoSEQ multiplex PCR, while TCRdb's copy carries only in-frame clones and drops some. The sample consists of some 530,000 clones, about 78% of them appearing once. As concerns this clone: Its antigen is unidentified.

The CDR3 length is 12 residues. Between the trimmed V and J ends, which lost 6 bases and 6 bases, there was a span of 12 bases. CDR1 SQVTM and CDR2 ANQGSEA come from the germline V gene. Donors comprised healthy HIV-negative adults lacking recent acute infections or vaccinations. The source material was PBMCs. This TCR derives from a woman aged 40 to 50 in good health. Some clones in this sample may be carry-over from other donors' samples. This sequence joins TRBV29-1 and TRBJ2-1; a possible D gene is TRBD1 (6 bases). DNA of the CDR3: TGCAGCGTGGACAGAATTCGCAATGAGCAGTTCTTC. Protein product: CSVDRIRNEQFF.